The 2 T cell receptor beta chains given below trace back to one sample, sequenced in a study of blood T cell repertoires in COVID-19. Sequenced by immunoSEQ multiplex PCR; TCRdb stores in-frame clones only, minus some. This sample carries roughly 180,000 clones, 80% to 90% of them seen once, and the ten largest clones take roughly 11%. Sequencing was carried out using peripheral blood. All receptors come from a woman aged 35 to 49 with COVID-19, enrolled during active disease.

V is TRBV11-3 and J is TRBJ1-1; no clear D gene. This CDR3 is built from 12 residues. The germline CDR1 and CDR2 sequences are SGHNT and YENEEA. Trimming shortened V by 6 bases and J by 4 bases, and 9 bases separated the two germline ends. The CDR3 here is CASRGGGTEAFF. In DNA form, the CDR3 reads TGTGCCAGCAGGGGTGGAGGCACTGAAGCTTTCTTT.

The V call is TRBV2, the J call TRBJ1-4; possibly TRBD1 for D (5 bases). V dropped 3 bases and J dropped 5 bases, with 13 bases sitting between them. The V gene's germline CDR1 is SNHLY and CDR2 FYNNEI. This CDR3 has 15 residues. The DNA of the CDR3 is TGTGCCAGCAGTGATTTGGAGGGGCCAAATGAAAAACTGTTTTTT. It codes for CASSDLEGPNEKLFF.